This T cell receptor beta chain appears in the sequencing data of a study of T cell repertoires in cytomegalovirus infection. In the study overall: CMV infection and matching HLA type were both indicated by public TCR beta signatures. The study's findings and limits: The cumulative frequency of public TCR beta families distinguished individuals who carried CMV together with the relevant HLA. In two of eight donors, the top clonotype was HLA-C-restricted CMV-specific.

TCRdb re-called the reads through MiXCR, storing one row per CDR3 protein. The top ten hold over 75% of the sample, which has 30,000 to 40,000 distinct CDR3 sequences, 52% seen once. There are 15 residues in the CDR3. The germline V gene encodes CDR1 MGHRA and CDR2 YSYEKL. Unmatched junction bases numbered 8, after V lost 4 bases and J lost 7 bases. This clonotype was seen a handful of times. As yet, its antigen is unknown. This chain links TRBV4-1 with TRBJ1-5, with TRBD1 matching 9 bases. The sequence came from a human donor in good health (CMV status not recorded). Some clones in this sample may be carry-over from other donors' samples. The sample here was CD8+ T cells from cultured PBMCs, taken from culture after CMV antigen stimulation. Here the CDR3 reads CASSRSRDREQPQHF. The CDR3 DNA reads as TGCGCCAGCAGCCGGTCCCGGGACAGGGAACAGCCCCAGCATTTT.